The clone carrying this TCR beta chain has a count of ten or more. TCRdb used MiXCR to reprocess the RT-PCR reads, holding one entry per CDR3 protein. Found here are more than 700,000 distinct CDR3 sequences, approximately 22% of them singletons; the top ten hold roughly 10%. This record belongs to a study of response to subunit inactivated influenza vaccine. This CDR3 contains 16 residues. The V end was cut by 1 base, the J end by 8 bases, with 21 bases between. The input for sequencing was PBMCs from blood, taken approximately 5 days after vaccination. V and J are TRBV12-3 or TRBV12-4 and TRBJ2-7, with D possibly being TRBD1 or TRBD2 (5 bases each). This sequence was found in a man over 45 who received an inactivated influenza vaccine. The CDR3 region is CASSLGLQRDGHKQYF. In nucleotides, the CDR3 is TGTGCCAGCAGTTTAGGGCTTCAACGGGACGGCCATAAGCAGTACTTC.